The text below deals with one T cell receptor (beta chain). Possible read error: a much larger clone is one base away. TCRdb passed the multiplex PCR reads through MiXCR, listing each CDR3 protein once. The table has around 230,000 distinct CDR3 sequences, around 34% seen once. Trimming took 0 bases from V and 0 from J, leaving 10 bases between them. CDR1 and CDR2 from the germline V gene are SGHRS and YFSETQ. CDR3 length: 16 amino acids. These data belong to a study of breast tumors, draining lymph nodes, adjacent tissues. Samples came from axillary lymph nodes draining the breast cancer. The specimen sequenced was axillary lymph node tissue. The clonotype originates from a female donor with breast cancer. Some clones in this sample may be carry-over from other donors' samples. The chain joins TRBV5-1 to TRBJ1-3; no clear D gene. The CDR3 coding sequence is TGCGCCAGCAGCTTGGGGAGAGCTTTCTCTGGAAACACCATATATTTT. Its protein is CASSLGRAFSGNTIYF. Looking up the rest from reference TRBV5-1 and TRBJ1-3 gives the full variable domain: KAGVTQTPRYLIKTRGQQVTLSCSPISGHRSVSWYQQTPGQGLQFLFEYFSETQRNKGNFPGRFSGRQFSNSRSEMNVSTLELGDSALYLCASSLGRAFSGNTIYFGEGSWLTVV.